This entry is about one TCR beta chain. The antigen remains unidentified. Both TCR beta VDJ combination and CDR3 sequence profiling were carried out. Genomic DNA was the template for this profiling. TCRdb used MiXCR to reprocess the reads, holding one entry per CDR3 protein. This table holds approximately 70,000 distinct CDR3 sequences, less than 65% found once. The data were taken from a study of CD8+CD57+ T cells in acquired aplastic anemia. V shed 2 bases and J 6 bases; nucleotides not matched to a gene: 4. The CDR3 spans 14 residues. The germline gives CDR1 MNHEY, CDR2 SVGAGI. General study points: Shared by patients and controls, 25 to 30 CD8+ CDR3s were abundant in patients. No significant difference in CD8+ Simpson's diversity was found between patients and controls.

V usage is TRBV6-5 and J usage is TRBJ2-1; 7 bases line up with TRBD1. This clonotype was obtained from a human donor in good health, serving as a control. The material sequenced was sorted CD4+, CD8+, or CD8+CD57+ T cells (not recorded which) from PBMCs. The CDR3 DNA sequence: TGTGCCAGCAGTTACAGGGGGCGCGTCAATGAGCAGTTCTTC. Translation gives CASSYRGRVNEQFF.